This T cell receptor (beta chain) was identified during a study of beta chain features in type 1 diabetes. Study background: Regarding age, gender and cell yields, patients proved similar to healthy donors.

Sequenced material consisted of expressed TCRB transcripts (all of the isolated RNA was reverse transcribed). Sequenced by immunoSEQ multiplex PCR; TCRdb stores in-frame clones only, minus some. Found here are around 360,000 clones, about 12% of them singletons; the top ten hold about 0.01%. The study's findings and limits: Across all four CD4+ subsets, people with type 1 diabetes showed modestly shorter TCRB CDR3s. The naive, central memory and Treg TCRB repertoires showed an apparent similarity that was greater among patients than among healthy donors.

Blood was drawn once from each donor into heparinised tubes. The draws averaged around 120 mL. Sorted CD4+ subsets: naive, central memory, regulatory, stem cell-like memory (CD45RO/CCR7/CD25/CD127/CD95/CD27 panel). V was pared by 4 bases and J by 6 bases, with 6 bases of the junction left unmatched. In germline, CDR1 is MGHRA, CDR2 YSYEKL. The CDR3 has 15 amino acids. With regard to this clone: The target antigen is unknown.

V and J are TRBV4-1 and TRBJ2-1; 10 positions agree with TRBD1. The sequence came from a woman between 18 and 30 years old with type 1 diabetes. Sample: naive CD4+ T cells from blood. The CDR3 loop is CASSPRDRGTNEQFF. The CDR3 nucleotides read TGCGCCAGCAGCCCTCGGGACAGGGGAACCAATGAGCAGTTCTTC.